A single sample gave rise to the 32 T cell receptor beta chains below, sequenced in a study of blood T cell repertoires in COVID-19. TCRdb keeps only in-frame clones here, not all; method: immunoSEQ multiplex PCR. The table has 15,000 to 20,000 clones, over 90% seen once. Sequences were obtained from peripheral blood. The receptors stem from a woman in her forties or fifties with active COVID-19.

This clone was recorded only once. The chain recombines TRBV4-1 with TRBJ1-6; the D gene is possibly TRBD1 (6 bases). The V gene's germline CDR1 is MGHRA and CDR2 YSYEKL. The CDR3 consists of 15 residues. Trimming pared 1 base from V and 9 bases from J, leaving 13 bases between. In DNA form, the CDR3 reads TGCGCCAGCAGCCAAGGAAACAGGGTGGGTTCACCCCTCCACTTT. The encoded protein is CASSQGNRVGSPLHF.

This chain uses TRBV18 with TRBJ1-4, with 9 positions matching TRBD1. Germline lookup yields CDR1 KGHSH and CDR2 LQKENI. V shed 3 bases and J 5 bases; nucleotides not matched to a gene: 4. The CDR3 spans 15 residues. The CDR3 DNA follows: TGTGCCAGCTCACCTCCCGGGACAGGGAATGAAAAACTGTTTTTT. Its translation is CASSPPGTGNEKLFF.

V is TRBV28 and J is TRBJ1-3; D remains unclear. Trimming stripped 3 bases from V and 0 bases from J, with 9 bases between. CDR3 length: 15 residues. CDR1 and CDR2 from the germline V gene are MDHEN and SYDVKM. In nucleotides, the CDR3 is TGTGCCAGCAGTTTGGCGGACTTCTCTGGAAACACCATATATTTT. Translation gives CASSLADFSGNTIYF.

This chain links TRBV7-9 with TRBJ2-1; 15 nucleotides align to TRBD2. CDR1 is SEHNR and CDR2 is FQNEAQ in the germline V gene (reference sequence). This CDR3 has 15 amino acids. Trimming cost V 5 bases and J 9 bases; bases outside gene matches: 5. CDR3 coding DNA: TGTGCCAGCAGCCGGACTAGCGGGAGGGCCGCTGAGCAGTTCTTC. Its translation: CASSRTSGRAAEQFF.

The chain joins TRBV27 to TRBJ2-6; 7 bases line up with TRBD1. V lost 5 bases to trimming and J lost 0 bases; unmatched junction nucleotides: 7. The germline gives CDR1 MNHEY, CDR2 SMNVEV (reference sequence). This CDR3 is built from 17 residues. The CDR3 loop reads CASSPRQGRSGANVLTF. CDR3 nucleotide sequence: TGTGCCAGCAGTCCCCGACAGGGACGCTCTGGGGCCAACGTCCTGACTTTC. Full variable domain (outside the CDR3, taken from reference TRBV27 and TRBJ2-6): EAQVTQNPRYLITVTGKKLTVTCSQNMNHEYMSWYRQDPGLGLRQIYYSMNVEVTDKGDVPEGYKVSRKEKRNFPLILESPSPNQTSLYFCASSPRQGRSGANVLTFGAGSRLTVL.

This rearrangement joins TRBV6-5 to TRBJ2-5; 8 bases align to TRBD1. The CDR3 consists of 14 residues. Trimming cost V 5 bases and J 0 bases; bases outside gene matches: 2. Germline V lookup: CDR1 MNHEY, CDR2 SVGAGI. CDR3 bases: TGTGCCAGCAGTCCGGGACAGGACCAAGAGACCCAGTACTTC. Translating it yields CASSPGQDQETQYF.

The V call is TRBV28, the J call TRBJ2-6; tentative D call: TRBD1 (6 bases). This CDR3 spans 15 amino acids. V lost 0 bases and J lost 4, with 7 bases in between. The V gene's germline CDR1 is MDHEN and CDR2 SYDVKM. The CDR3 sequence: CASSLWGAGANVLTF. The CDR3 region has the DNA TGTGCCAGCAGTTTATGGGGGGCAGGGGCCAACGTCCTGACTTTC.

The rearrangement links TRBV29-1 to TRBJ2-3, with 9 bases matching TRBD2. V lost 0 bases to trimming and J lost 4 bases; unmatched junction nucleotides: 5. The CDR3 runs to 15 residues. The germline V gene encodes CDR1 SQVTM and CDR2 ANQGSEA. CDR3 in amino acids: CSVEDRGRAPDTQYF. The CDR3 nucleotides are TGCAGCGTTGAAGATCGCGGGAGGGCCCCAGATACGCAGTATTTT.

The chain has TRBV2 and TRBJ2-2; no clear D gene. The CDR3 runs to 14 residues. Per the germline V gene, CDR1 is SNHLY and CDR2 is FYNNEI. Trimming took 7 bases from V and 0 from J, leaving 9 bases between them. In DNA, the CDR3 is TGTGCCAGCATTGGTTCAGCGAACACCGGGGAGCTGTTTTTT. Amino acid sequence: CASIGSANTGELFF.

The chain has TRBV3-1 (or the pseudogene TRBV3-2) and TRBJ2-5, with 7 bases fitting TRBD1. The CDR3 covers 15 residues. V gave up 0 bases and J gave up 5 bases; unmatched junction bases: 6. The V gene's germline CDR1 is LGHDT and CDR2 YNNKEL (reference sequence). This chain's CDR3 is CASSQDPGTVETQYF. The CDR3 region has the DNA TGTGCCAGCAGCCAAGATCCAGGGACAGTGGAGACCCAGTACTTC.

This clone appeared a single time. The rearrangement joins TRBV19 to TRBJ2-7, with TRBD1 matching over 8 bases. The CDR3 is made up of 15 amino acids. The V and J ends lost 1 base and 2 bases, in that order; junction bases with no gene match: 4. Germline assignment: CDR1 LNHDA and CDR2 SQIVND (reference sequence). For the CDR3, the DNA is TGTGCCAGTAGTATAGGGACAGGGCGCGCCTACGAGCAGTACTTC. This translates into CASSIGTGRAYEQYF. Using reference TRBV19 and TRBJ2-7 for the parts outside the CDR3, the full variable domain is DGGITQSPKYLFRKEGQNVTLSCEQNLNHDAMYWYRQDPGQGLRLIYYSQIVNDFQKGDIAEGYSVSREKKESFPLTVTSAQKNPTAFYLCASSIGTGRAYEQYFGPGTRLTVT.

CDR3 bases: TGTGCCACCAGCTTAGACAGGCCCGCCTATAATTCACCCCTCCACTTT. This codes for CATSLDRPAYNSPLHF. The chain carries TRBV15 and TRBJ1-6; possibly TRBD1 for D (6 bases). With 5 bases removed from V and 2 bases from J, the gap between germline ends came to 13 bases. This CDR3 has 16 residues. The V gene's germline CDR1 is LNHNV and CDR2 YYDKDF (reference sequence).

This clone occurred a few times. This chain joins TRBV19 and TRBJ1-5; possible D gene TRBD1, 6 bases. V was pared by 9 bases and J by 3 bases, with 15 bases between. Germline V gene data show CDR1 as LNHDA and CDR2 as SQIVND (reference sequence). CDR3 size: 14 residues. CDR3 loop: CASRGAFTNQPQHF. As DNA, the CDR3 is TGTGCCAGCCGGGGGGCCTTCACCAATCAGCCCCAGCATTTT. Full variable domain (rest looked up from reference TRBV19 and TRBJ1-5): DGGITQSPKYLFRKEGQNVTLSCEQNLNHDAMYWYRQDPGQGLRLIYYSQIVNDFQKGDIAEGYSVSREKKESFPLTVTSAQKNPTAFYLCASRGAFTNQPQHFGDGTRLSIL.

This clone was picked up one time. The CDR3: CASSLGDRYSWEQYF. The CDR3 nucleotides are TGCGCCAGCAGCTTGGGGGACAGGTACTCATGGGAGCAGTACTTC. The chain recombines TRBV5-1 with TRBJ2-7; 8 nucleotides agree with TRBD1. With 0 bases clipped from V and 7 bases from J, the junction kept 9 bases outside the gene matches. CDR1 SGHRS and CDR2 YFSETQ come from the germline V gene. The CDR3 spans 15 residues.

The chain joins TRBV4-1 to TRBJ2-2; D ambiguous. Between the trimmed V and J ends, which lost 0 bases and 2 bases, there was a span of 7 bases. The CDR3 is 15 residues long. The germline V gene encodes CDR1 MGHRA and CDR2 YSYEKL. The CDR3 here is CASSQDGINTGELFF. In DNA, the CDR3 is TGCGCCAGCAGCCAAGATGGCATTAACACCGGGGAGCTGTTTTTT.

This chain links TRBV7-9 with TRBJ1-4, with TRBD1 matching over 7 bases. This CDR3 has 15 residues. The ends lost 5 bases at V and 0 bases at J; junction bases unmatched: 3. Germline-derived CDR1 and CDR2 are SEHNR and FQNEAQ (reference sequence). The CDR3 DNA reads as TGTGCCAGCAGCGGCAGGGGGACAACTAATGAAAAACTGTTTTTT. This encodes CASSGRGTTNEKLFF.

The count of this clone is one. The gene calls are TRBV9 and TRBJ1-3; D perhaps matches TRBD1 (6 bases). This CDR3 region has 15 residues. Trimming stripped 3 bases from V and 1 base from J, with 11 bases between. The germline V gene has CDR1 SGDLS and CDR2 YYNGEE. The CDR3: CASSANRVSGNTIYF. Written as DNA, the CDR3 is TGTGCCAGCAGCGCGAACAGGGTGTCTGGAAACACCATATATTTT. Variable domain in full (rest from reference TRBV9 and TRBJ1-3): DSGVTQTPKHLITATGQRVTLRCSPRSGDLSVYWYQQSLDQGLQFLIQYYNGEERAKGNILERFSAQQFPDLHSELNLSSLELGDSALYFCASSANRVSGNTIYFGEGSWLTVV.

V gene TRBV7-9 combines with J gene TRBJ2-3, with 15 positions matching TRBD2. From germline, CDR1 is SEHNR and CDR2 FQNEAQ (reference sequence). The CDR3 is made up of 17 amino acids. J was trimmed by 4 bases and V by 4 bases; bases with no gene match: 6. The CDR3 nucleotides are TGTGCCAGCAGCTCAGGGACTAGCGGGAGGATCTCAGATACGCAGTATTTT. It is translated as CASSSGTSGRISDTQYF. The whole variable domain, remainder taken from reference TRBV7-9 and TRBJ2-3, is DTGVSQNPRHKITKRGQNVTFRCDPISEHNRLYWYRQTLGQGPEFLTYFQNEAQLEKSRLLSDRFSAERPKGSFSTLEIQRTEQGDSAMYLCASSSGTSGRISDTQYFGPGTRLTVL.

This chain uses TRBV15 with TRBJ2-7; 9 positions agree with TRBD1. V dropped 2 bases and J dropped 2; count of bases not matched to a gene: 10. Germline CDR1 is LNHNV and CDR2 is YYDKDF (reference sequence). CDR3 length: 17 amino acids. The DNA for the CDR3 is TGTGCCACCAGCAGACCCTTAGGGACAGGGAAAACCTACGAGCAGTACTTC. It yields the protein CATSRPLGTGKTYEQYF.

The chain is built from TRBV27 and TRBJ1-1; 9 nucleotides line up with TRBD1. V was clipped by 4 bases and J by 5 bases; unmatched bases: 8. Germline values: CDR1 MNHEY, CDR2 SMNVEV (reference sequence). This CDR3 contains 15 residues. In nucleotides, the CDR3 is TGTGCCAGCAGTTCCTACGACAGGGGGTCGACTGAAGCTTTCTTT. Its translation: CASSSYDRGSTEAFF.

CDR3 in amino acids: CASSLSGAAYEQYF. For the CDR3, the DNA is TGCGCCAGCAGCTTGTCTGGGGCCGCCTACGAGCAGTACTTC. The chain uses TRBV5-1 and TRBJ2-7; D might be TRBD1 (5 bases). This CDR3 spans 14 amino acids. Looked up from germline, CDR1 is SGHRS and CDR2 is YFSETQ. V was clipped by 1 base and J by 2 bases, with 10 bases between them.

The count of this clone is one. The V gene is TRBV2, the J gene TRBJ2-7, with a tentative D call TRBD2 (6 bases). This CDR3 has 15 amino acids. Germline V gene sequence: CDR1 SNHLY, CDR2 FYNNEI. Trimming cost V 2 bases and J 3 bases, with 14 bases left between them. The CDR3 DNA follows: TGTGCCAGCAGTGAATGGGGAGGAGGGGACTACGAGCAGTACTTC. It yields the protein CASSEWGGGDYEQYF.

The chain recombines TRBV5-1 with TRBJ1-1; D perhaps matches TRBD1 (6 bases). Germline CDR1 and CDR2: SGHRS and YFSETQ. V lost 5 bases and J lost 1, with 12 bases in between. The CDR3 totals 14 residues. CDR3 amino acids: CASRPGVGNTEAFF. As DNA, the CDR3 is TGCGCCAGCAGACCAGGGGTGGGGAACACTGAAGCTTTCTTT.

This chain joins TRBV29-1 and TRBJ1-2; 7 nucleotides agree with TRBD1. Trimming took 6 bases from V and 0 from J; bases not matched to a gene: 4. CDR3 length: 13 residues. Germline V CDR1 and CDR2: SQVTM, ANQGSEA. As DNA, the CDR3 is TGCAGCGTAGGGGACAGTCCTAACTATGGCTACACCTTC. It codes for CSVGDSPNYGYTF.

This sequence joins TRBV27 and TRBJ2-5; D is undetermined. Per germline, CDR1 MNHEY and CDR2 SMNVEV (reference sequence). The CDR3 contains 14 residues. Trimming left V 3 bases short and J 0 bases short, with 8 bases between. CDR3 residues: CASSFANNQETQYF. For the CDR3, the DNA is TGTGCCAGCAGTTTTGCCAACAACCAAGAGACCCAGTACTTC.

The chain has TRBV7-9 and TRBJ1-1, with a possible D match to TRBD1 (6 bases). The V and J ends lost 1 base and 3 bases respectively, with 12 bases between them. The CDR3 consists of 15 residues. Germline CDR1 SEHNR, CDR2 FQNEAQ (reference sequence). The CDR3 DNA reads as TGTGCCAGCAGCTTAGGGGGCCAGGGGTACACTGAAGCTTTCTTT. Its translation is CASSLGGQGYTEAFF.

The DNA of the CDR3 is TGTGCCACCAGTGATTCCGGACAGGGAGGAGAGACCCAGTACTTC. Translation: CATSDSGQGGETQYF. The chain links TRBV24-1 to TRBJ2-5; 8 bases map to TRBD1. J gave up 4 bases and V 2 bases, and 5 bases lay outside the gene matches. The CDR3 is made up of 15 amino acids. Germline V CDR1 and CDR2: KGHDR, SFDVKD.

The chain is built from TRBV3-1 (or the pseudogene TRBV3-2) and TRBJ2-7; 15 nucleotides match TRBD2. J gave up 6 bases and V 4 bases, and 4 bases lay outside the gene matches. This CDR3 has 15 amino acids. From germline, CDR1 is LGHDT and CDR2 YNNKEL (reference sequence). The CDR3: CASSPAGLAGGEQYF. The DNA for the CDR3 is TGTGCCAGCAGCCCTGCGGGACTAGCGGGAGGCGAGCAGTACTTC.

The chain recombines TRBV10-1 with TRBJ2-2; D possibly corresponds to TRBD2 (6 bases). Looked up from germline, CDR1 is WNHNN and CDR2 is SYGVQD (reference sequence). The germline V and J ends were trimmed by 6 bases and 2 bases, with 10 bases remaining between them. The CDR3 has 14 amino acids. The CDR3 region is CASSGGGNTGELFF. For the CDR3, the DNA is TGCGCCAGCAGCGGGGGAGGTAACACCGGGGAGCTGTTTTTT.

This chain uses TRBV18 with TRBJ1-1; D may be TRBD1 (5 bases). This CDR3 is built from 13 residues. Germline lookup yields CDR1 KGHSH and CDR2 LQKENI. The V and J ends lost 2 bases and 3 bases respectively, with 7 bases between them. The CDR3 bases are TGTGCCAGCTCACCAGAACAGGACACTGAAGCTTTCTTT. Protein sequence: CASSPEQDTEAFF.

The chain recombines TRBV2 with TRBJ2-3, with TRBD2 as a possible D gene (5 bases). This CDR3 contains 12 residues. V was clipped by 6 bases and J by 3 bases, with 7 bases between them. The germline V gene has CDR1 SNHLY and CDR2 FYNNEI. The DNA for the CDR3 is TGTGCCAGCAGGCGGGTGACAGATACGCAGTATTTT. This encodes CASRRVTDTQYF.

The genes are TRBV10-3 and TRBJ2-7; tentative D call: TRBD2 (5 bases). There are 15 residues in the CDR3. CDR1 and CDR2 (germline): ENHRY, SYGVKD. Trimming took 2 bases from V and 5 from J, leaving 16 bases between them. CDR3 amino acids: CAISEPGRGFDEQYF. For the CDR3, the DNA is TGTGCCATCAGTGAGCCTGGACGGGGTTTCGACGAGCAGTACTTC.